This note documents a single T cell receptor (beta chain) sequence. As yet, its antigen is unknown. This entry comes from a study of shared clonotypes between healthy human individuals. Trimming took off 0 bases at V and 4 bases at J, with 13 bases between the two ends. This CDR3 is built from 15 residues. Germline lookup yields CDR1 SGHRS and CDR2 YFSETQ. Study-wide findings and caveats: Memory subsets generally showed lower estimated richness than naive subsets.

TCRdb's table, derived via immunoSEQ multiplex PCR, lists solely in-frame clones and lacks some. The table has 1 million to 1.3 million clones, 78% seen once. This receptor was taken from a man younger than 35 in good health. Some clones in this sample may be carry-over from other donors' samples. Sequenced material: memory CD4+ T cells from PBMCs. Subset in this sample: CD45RA-negative fraction. The gene calls are TRBV5-1 and TRBJ1-2; D is unclear. The CDR3 here is CASSLGGSQLYGYTF. CDR3 bases: TGCGCCAGCAGCTTGGGCGGGTCCCAACTCTATGGCTACACCTTC.